This T cell receptor (beta chain) was identified in a study of regulatory T cells in long-lasting Graves disease. Whole-study context: Less than 3 months of antithyroid drugs had been taken by newly diagnosed Graves' patients. General study findings and limits: Persistent Graves' cases showed lower TCR diversity than newly diagnosed cases. Repertoires from persistent disease leaned toward TRBV28, TRBJ1-2 and TRBJ2-5.

The table lists this clonotype with many counts. What it binds is not known. Time point specified: newly diagnosed GD, antithyroid drugs for less than 3 months. PBMCs were the source of the RNA used for TCR sequencing. CDR3-region Arm-PCR and iRepertoire HTBI primers produced the TCR beta libraries. TCRdb re-called the multiplex PCR reads through MiXCR, storing one row per CDR3 protein. The profile shows about 540,000 distinct CDR3 sequences, roughly 14% of them singletons. V was shortened by 2 bases and J by 5 bases, with 12 bases between the two germline ends. The CDR3 has 14 amino acids. CDR1 and CDR2 (germline): MNHEY, SMNVEV (reference sequence). This sample was also put to use in a study of T cells in Graves' hyperthyroidism and ophthalmopathy. Turning to that study: Ophthalmopathy and stable hyperthyroidism were separated by a 13 V-J model.

The chain employs TRBV27 and TRBJ2-5; maybe TRBD2 (6 bases). Sequences were derived from peripheral blood mononuclear cells (PBMCs), sampled at new diagnosis, from a patient treated with antithyroid drugs. The origin of this receptor is a man aged 25-45 years with Graves disease. The CDR3 nucleotides read TGTGCCAGCAGTTTAGTCGGGAGAAGCGAGACCCAGTACTTC. Translated, it gives CASSLVGRSETQYF.